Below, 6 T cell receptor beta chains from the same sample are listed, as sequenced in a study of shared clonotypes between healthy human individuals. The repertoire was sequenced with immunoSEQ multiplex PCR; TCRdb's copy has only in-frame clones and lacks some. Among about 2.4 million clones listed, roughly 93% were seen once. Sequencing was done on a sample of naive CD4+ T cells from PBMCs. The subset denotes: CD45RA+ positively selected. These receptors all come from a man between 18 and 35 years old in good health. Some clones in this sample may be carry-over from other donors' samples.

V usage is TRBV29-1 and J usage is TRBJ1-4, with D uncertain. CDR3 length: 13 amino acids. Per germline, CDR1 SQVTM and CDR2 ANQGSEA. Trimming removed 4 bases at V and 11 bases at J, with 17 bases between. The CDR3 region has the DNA TGCAGCGTTGTATCCGGCCTGGGGAGGAAACTGTTTTTT. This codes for CSVVSGLGRKLFF.

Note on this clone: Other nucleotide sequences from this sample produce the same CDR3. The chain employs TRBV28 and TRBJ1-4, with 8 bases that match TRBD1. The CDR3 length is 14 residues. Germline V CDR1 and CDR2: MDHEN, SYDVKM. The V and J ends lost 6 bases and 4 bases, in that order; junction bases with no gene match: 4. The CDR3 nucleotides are TGTGCCAGCAGGACCGGACAGGGTAATGAAAAACTGTTTTTT. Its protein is CASRTGQGNEKLFF. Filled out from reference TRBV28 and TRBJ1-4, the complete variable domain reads DVKVTQSSRYLVKRTGEKVFLECVQDMDHENMFWYRQDPGLGLRLIYFSYDVKMKEKGDIPEGYSVSREKKERFSLILESASTNQTSMYLCASRTGQGNEKLFFGSGTQLSVL.

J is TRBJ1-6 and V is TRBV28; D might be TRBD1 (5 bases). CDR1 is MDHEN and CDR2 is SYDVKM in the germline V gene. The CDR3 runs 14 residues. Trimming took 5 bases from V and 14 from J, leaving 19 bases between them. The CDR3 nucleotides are TGTGCCAGCAGTCTCACCGGGGCCCAAGGGACCCTCCACTTT. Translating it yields CASSLTGAQGTLHF. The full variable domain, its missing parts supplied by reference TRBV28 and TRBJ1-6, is DVKVTQSSRYLVKRTGEKVFLECVQDMDHENMFWYRQDPGLGLRLIYFSYDVKMKEKGDIPEGYSVSREKKERFSLILESASTNQTSMYLCASSLTGAQGTLHFGNGTRLTVT.

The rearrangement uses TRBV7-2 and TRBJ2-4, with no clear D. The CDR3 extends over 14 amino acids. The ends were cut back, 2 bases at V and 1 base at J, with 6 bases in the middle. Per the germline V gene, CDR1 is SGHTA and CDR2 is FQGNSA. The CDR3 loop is CASSLSAAKNIQYF. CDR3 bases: TGTGCCAGCAGCTTATCTGCGGCCAAAAACATTCAGTACTTC.

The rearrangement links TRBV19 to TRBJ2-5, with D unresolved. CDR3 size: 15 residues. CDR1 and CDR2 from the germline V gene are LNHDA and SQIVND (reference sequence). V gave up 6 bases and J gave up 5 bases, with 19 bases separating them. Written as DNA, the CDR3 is TGTGCCAGTAGGGGGAATACTTTGAGGAGCGAGACCCAGTACTTC. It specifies CASRGNTLRSETQYF. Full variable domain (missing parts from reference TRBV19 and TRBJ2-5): DGGITQSPKYLFRKEGQNVTLSCEQNLNHDAMYWYRQDPGQGLRLIYYSQIVNDFQKGDIAEGYSVSREKKESFPLTVTSAQKNPTAFYLCASRGNTLRSETQYFGPGTRLLVL.

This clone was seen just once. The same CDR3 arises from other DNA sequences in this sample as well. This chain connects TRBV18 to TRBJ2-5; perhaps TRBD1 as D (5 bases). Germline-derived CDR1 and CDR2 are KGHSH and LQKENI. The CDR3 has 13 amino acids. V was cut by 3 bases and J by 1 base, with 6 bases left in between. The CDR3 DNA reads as TGTGCCAGCTCACCTGACAGCCAAGAGACCCAGTACTTC. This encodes CASSPDSQETQYF.